This TCR beta chain was sequenced during a study of blood T cell repertoires in COVID-19. Overall study context: The United States, Italy and Spain supplied acute and convalescent COVID-19 samples. T cells, B-cell-depleted T cells, or PBMCs provided the cDNA or gDNA that served as material.

The germline V gene has CDR1 SGHVS and CDR2 FQNEAQ. With 10 bases clipped from V and 0 bases from J, the junction kept 11 bases outside the gene matches. The CDR3 contains 16 residues. Source study methods: From reference gene primer amplification, estimates of nucleated cell counts were derived. Clones were read by immunoSEQ multiplex PCR, and TCRdb kept only the in-frame ones, dropping some. That table furnishes V, J and clone size, whereas the DNA furnished D and trimming. Altogether about 110,000 clones are present, 75% to 85% being singletons, with the ten largest covering roughly 8.2%. The sequence was collected from a woman older than 75 with active or convalescent COVID-19. This chain uses TRBV7-8 with TRBJ2-1; 8 bases match TRBD2. The sequencing input was peripheral blood. CDR3 sequence: CANALASGSSYNEQFF. DNA of the CDR3: TGTGCCAACGCGCTTGCTAGCGGGTCCTCCTACAATGAGCAGTTCTTC.